One and the same sample provided the 24 T cell receptor beta chains below, sequenced in a study of T cell repertoires in cytomegalovirus infection. These TCRs are of unknown antigen specificity. TCRdb ran MiXCR on the reads and lists one entry per CDR3 protein. Here the sample spans about 830,000 distinct CDR3 sequences, around a third being singletons. The sequencing here drew on cultured CD8+ T cells from PBMCs, taken from culture after CMV antigen stimulation. The origin of the receptors is a human donor in good health (CMV status not recorded). Some clones in this sample may be carry-over from other donors' samples.

This sequence joins TRBV9 and TRBJ1-1; D is uncertain. CDR3 length equals 9 residues. Germline loops: CDR1 SGDLS, CDR2 YYNGEE. The germline V and J ends were trimmed by 4 bases and 10 bases, with 5 bases remaining between them. CDR3 coding DNA: TGTGCCAGCAGCCCGGCAGCTTTCTTT. It translates to CASSPAAFF.

The genes are TRBV5-4 and TRBJ2-1; D could derive from TRBD1 or TRBD2 (5 bases each). The CDR3 loop spans 13 amino acids. Trimming left V 5 bases short and J 7 bases short, with 13 bases between. Germline CDR1 reads SGHNT; CDR2 reads YYREEE (reference sequence). The CDR3 region is CASSTRAGNEQFF. DNA of the CDR3: TGTGCCAGCAGTACTAGGGCAGGGAATGAGCAGTTCTTC.

This chain links TRBV6-1 with TRBJ2-1; D gene unclear. CDR1 is MNHNS and CDR2 is SASEGT in the germline V gene. V was cut by 5 bases and J by 7 bases, with 18 bases left in between. The length of the CDR3 is 15 residues. The DNA for the CDR3 is TGTGCCAGCAGTCCCGGTATAGCCTCGCCGAATGAGCAGTTCTTC. Translating it yields CASSPGIASPNEQFF.

V gene TRBV4-1 combines with J gene TRBJ2-1; D may be TRBD1 (5 bases). The ends were cut back, 4 bases at V and 6 bases at J, with 16 bases in the middle. The germline V gene has CDR1 MGHRA and CDR2 YSYEKL. The CDR3 has 15 residues. The CDR3 DNA reads as TGCGCCAGCAGCCGCTCGCGACAGTCAATCAATGAGCAGTTCTTC. The encoded protein is CASSRSRQSINEQFF.

J is TRBJ1-5 and V is TRBV28; 10 bases match TRBD1. The CDR3 sequence is 17 residues long. Per germline, CDR1 MDHEN and CDR2 SYDVKM. The J segment lost 2 bases and the V segment lost 2 bases, leaving 6 bases of the junction unmatched. CDR3 nucleotides: TGTGCCAGCAGTTTACCCGGGACAGGGGTTCGCAATCAGCCCCAGCATTTT. Protein: CASSLPGTGVRNQPQHF.

CDR3: CASILRDRGTEAFF. The CDR3 DNA reads TGTGCCAGCATTCTCCGGGACAGGGGCACTGAAGCTTTCTTT. The chain carries TRBV2 and TRBJ1-1; 10 nucleotides line up with TRBD1. The CDR3 sequence is 14 residues long. The V gene's germline CDR1 is SNHLY and CDR2 FYNNEI. With V trimmed by 7 bases and J by 4 bases, 6 bases remained unmatched.

This clonotype was seen a few times. This chain joins TRBV7-9 and TRBJ2-5; 8 nucleotides align to TRBD1. Germline V CDR1 and CDR2: SEHNR, FQNEAQ (reference sequence). Trimming took 5 bases from V and 5 from J; bases not matched to a gene: 10. The CDR3 loop spans 15 amino acids. The CDR3 DNA reads as TGTGCCAGCAGCCCCGGACAGGGCGGTTGGGAGACCCAGTACTTC. Protein: CASSPGQGGWETQYF.

This clonotype has a handful of counts. The chain joins TRBV20-1 to TRBJ2-7, with D perhaps matching TRBD1 or TRBD2 (5 bases each). The CDR3 runs 19 residues. CDR1 DFQATT and CDR2 SNEGSKA come from the germline V gene (reference sequence). Deletions cut 4 bases from V and 4 bases from J, with 32 bases between. CDR3 nucleotides: TGCAGTGCTACCCCCTCGACAGCGCTTCGGGGCCAATCACAGTACGAGCAGTACTTC. Residues: CSATPSTALRGQSQYEQYF.

This clonotype showed up just a few times. This chain joins TRBV6-1 and TRBJ1-6, with D possibly matching TRBD1 (6 bases). CDR3 length: 17 amino acids. The V end was cut by 6 bases, the J end by 0 bases, with 15 bases between. Germline assignment: CDR1 MNHNS and CDR2 SASEGT. In nucleotides, the CDR3 is TGTGCCAGCAGGGATGGGACAACTCGCTCCTATAATTCACCCCTCCACTTT. Its protein is CASRDGTTRSYNSPLHF.

The chain links TRBV4-3 to TRBJ2-1; D may be TRBD2 (6 bases). The length of the CDR3 is 14 residues. V was pared by 4 bases and J by 3 bases, with 10 bases between. CDR1 is LGHNA and CDR2 is YSLEER in the germline V gene. For the CDR3, the DNA is TGCGCCAGCAGCCGGCACGGGGGCTACAATGAGCAGTTCTTC. Its translation is CASSRHGGYNEQFF.

This chain's CDR3 is CASIREPEAFF. Written as DNA, the CDR3 is TGTGCCAGCATAAGGGAACCTGAAGCTTTCTTT. This chain joins TRBV27 and TRBJ1-1, with no clear D. Looked up from germline, CDR1 is MNHEY and CDR2 is SMNVEV (reference sequence). This CDR3 spans 11 amino acids. V was shortened by 7 bases and J by 6 bases, with 9 bases between the two germline ends.

At least ten counts were recorded for this clonotype. The rearrangement joins TRBV27 to TRBJ2-3; D is perhaps TRBD1 (6 bases). The length of the CDR3 is 17 residues. The V gene's germline CDR1 is MNHEY and CDR2 SMNVEV (reference sequence). V was trimmed by 4 bases and J by 0 bases, leaving 17 bases between them. CDR3 in DNA: TGTGCCAGCAGTTCTCCGTGGGACACATCTAGCACAGATACGCAGTATTTT. Translated, it gives CASSSPWDTSSTDTQYF.

The chain uses TRBV28 and TRBJ1-2; D gene unclear. This CDR3 region has 11 residues. The germline CDR1 and CDR2 sequences are MDHEN and SYDVKM. V was pared by 6 bases and J by 8 bases, with 10 bases between. The CDR3 region is CASRQGSGYTF. The CDR3 DNA is TGTGCCAGCAGACAAGGGTCCGGCTACACCTTC.

CDR3 loop: CASSVGDTGHYNEQFF. The CDR3 nucleotides read TGTGCCAGCAGCGTAGGAGACACAGGGCACTACAATGAGCAGTTCTTC. The rearrangement links TRBV9 to TRBJ2-1; D possibly corresponds to TRBD1 (6 bases). Germline-derived CDR1 and CDR2 are SGDLS and YYNGEE. The CDR3 contains 16 residues. V was pared by 0 bases and J by 3 bases, with 13 bases between.

There are many counts of this clonotype. The chain is built from TRBV6-5 and TRBJ2-1; possible D gene TRBD1, 5 bases. V was shortened by 2 bases and J by 8 bases, with 10 bases between the two germline ends. Germline assignment: CDR1 MNHEY and CDR2 SVGAGI. This CDR3 is 13 amino acids long. This CDR3 is CASSYGQGYEQFF. The CDR3 nucleotides are TGTGCCAGCAGTTACGGCCAGGGCTATGAGCAGTTCTTC.

This clonotype was seen at least ten times. The chain uses TRBV12-3 or TRBV12-4 and TRBJ2-5; D is perhaps TRBD2 (6 bases). The V end lost 7 bases, the J end lost 4 bases, and 16 bases lay between the germline ends. The CDR3 length is 14 residues. CDR3 sequence: CASTSLARGETQYF. CDR3 bases: TGTGCCAGCACCTCTCTAGCGAGGGGAGAGACCCAGTACTTC.

The chain links TRBV7-6 to TRBJ2-2, with TRBD2 as a possible D gene (5 bases). The germline gives CDR1 SGHVS, CDR2 FNYEAQ. Trimming left V 11 bases short and J 0 bases short, with 13 bases between. The CDR3 is 14 amino acids. DNA of the CDR3: TGTGCCCGTACGGAGGTCCCGAACACCGGGGAGCTGTTTTTT. It encodes CARTEVPNTGELFF.

A few counts support this clonotype. This sequence joins TRBV7-9 and TRBJ2-2; possible D gene TRBD2, 6 bases. Germline CDR1 and CDR2: SEHNR and FQNEAQ (reference sequence). Trimming pared 5 bases from V and 3 bases from J, leaving 16 bases between. This CDR3 contains 16 residues. The CDR3 region has the DNA TGTGCCAGCAGCCTCTCGATCGGGGGAGACACCGGGGAGCTGTTTTTT. Protein product: CASSLSIGGDTGELFF.

This rearrangement joins TRBV6-1 to TRBJ1-2; D unclear. Looked up from germline, CDR1 is MNHNS and CDR2 is SASEGT. The CDR3 contains 15 residues. V was pared by 4 bases and J by 4 bases, with 16 bases between. The CDR3 here is CASSVPPEGSYGYTF. DNA of the CDR3: TGTGCCAGCAGTGTGCCCCCGGAGGGATCCTATGGCTACACCTTC.

This chain connects TRBV10-2 to TRBJ2-1; 13 bases map to TRBD2. Unmatched junction bases numbered 4, after V lost 3 bases and J lost 5 bases. This CDR3 has 16 amino acids. Germline V gene lookup returns CDR1 WSHSY and CDR2 SAAADI. This CDR3 is CASSELAGGQHNEQFF. CDR3 nucleotide sequence: TGCGCCAGCAGTGAACTAGCGGGGGGGCAGCACAATGAGCAGTTCTTC.

The chain employs TRBV5-4 and TRBJ2-5; either TRBD1 or TRBD2 may fit D (6 bases each). CDR1 SGHNT and CDR2 YYREEE come from the germline V gene (reference sequence). Deletions cut 0 bases from V and 4 bases from J, with 16 bases between. The CDR3 is 16 residues long. The CDR3 is CASSLATGARGETQYF. CDR3 nucleotides: TGTGCCAGCAGCTTGGCCACGGGGGCACGGGGAGAGACCCAGTACTTC.

The genes are TRBV7-2 and TRBJ2-7; D may match TRBD1 or TRBD2 (5 bases each). Germline V gene lookup returns CDR1 SGHTA and CDR2 FQGNSA. The CDR3 has 15 residues. Trimming took off 4 bases at V and 1 base at J, with 14 bases between the two ends. The CDR3 coding sequence is TGTGCCAGCAGCTCGGTCGGGACGCGATCCTACGAGCAGTACGTC. Encoded protein: CASSSVGTRSYEQYV.

This clonotype was seen a few times. V is TRBV6-2 or TRBV6-3 and J is TRBJ1-1, with D uncertain. The CDR3 loop spans 15 amino acids. The germline V and J ends were trimmed by 6 bases and 1 base, with 15 bases remaining between them. Germline V gene lookup returns CDR1 MNHEY and CDR2 SVGEGT. CDR3 sequence: CASSTSKQTNTEAFF. CDR3 nucleotide sequence: TGTGCCAGCAGCACCAGTAAACAGACGAACACTGAAGCTTTCTTT.

This clonotype was observed a handful of times. CDR3 DNA: TGTGCCAGCAGCCCCGCGCCGGGACAGGTGTCCTCAAGGAGGGAAAAACTGTTTTTT. Its protein product is CASSPAPGQVSSRREKLFF. The chain carries TRBV7-9 and TRBJ1-4, with 8 bases that match TRBD1. From germline, CDR1 is SEHNR and CDR2 FQNEAQ (reference sequence). CDR3 length: 19 residues. With 5 bases clipped from V and 8 bases from J, the junction kept 22 bases outside the gene matches.